These T cell receptor beta chains were read from a single sample in a study of T cell responses to AZD1222 COVID-19 vaccine. Data came from immunoSEQ multiplex PCR; TCRdb stores just in-frame clones and leaves some out. The profile shows 150,000 to 200,000 clones, 70% to 90% of them singletons. Source: peripheral blood, taken on day 0 of AZD1222 vaccination. Every receptor here comes from an adult in good health. Each CDR3 is given with its conserved first and last residue. Fields, in order: D gene, J gene, clone size, V gene, CDR3 DNA, CDR3 protein. The D gene is left open where the match is weak. A clone size is listed for some rows: how often the clone was seen (once, few, many), or a class if it is expanded.

TRBD2	TRBJ2-7	-	TRBV4-3	TGCGCCAGCAGCCAAACCGGACTAGCGGGGACCTACGAGCAGTACTTC	CASSQTGLAGTYEQYF
-	TRBJ2-7	-	TRBV4-1	TGCGCCAGCAGCCACGACTACCTTACCCCTTACGAGCAGTACTTC	CASSHDYLTPYEQYF
-	TRBJ1-2	-	TRBV3-1/TRBV3-2	TGTGCCAGCGGCTCTCAAGGACGTCGTGGCTACACCTTC	CASGSQGRRGYTF
TRBD2	TRBJ2-7	-	TRBV19	TGTGCCACCGGACTAGCGGGGACGTGGGACGAGCAGTACTTC	CATGLAGTWDEQYF
-	TRBJ1-5	-	TRBV28	TGTGCCAGCAGTTTACTTCTCAGTAATCAGCCCCAGCATTTT	CASSLLLSNQPQHF
-	TRBJ1-5	-	TRBV28	TGTGCCAGCAGTTTATGGTCAGGCGAGCCCCAGCATTTT	CASSLWSGEPQHF
-	TRBJ2-3	-	TRBV19	TGTGCCAGTAGCGTCTTTGGGACGACAGGCACAGATACGCAGTATTTT	CASSVFGTTGTDTQYF
-	TRBJ2-3	-	TRBV19	TGTGCCAGTAGTTGGGCGGCTAGCACAGATACGCAGTATTTT	CASSWAASTDTQYF
-	TRBJ2-1	-	TRBV24-1	TGTGCCACCAGTGATGCCCAATCGGGATTAGAGCAGTTCTTC	CATSDAQSGLEQFF
TRBD2	TRBJ2-3	-	TRBV9	TGTGCCAGCAGCCTAGCGGGGGGCACAGATACGCAGTATTTT	CASSLAGGTDTQYF
-	TRBJ2-1	-	TRBV28	TGTGCCAGCAGTTTATCGAGGACAACTGGGAATGAGCAGTTCTTC	CASSLSRTTGNEQFF
-	TRBJ1-6	-	TRBV6-5	TGTGCCAGCAGTTACGGCAGGGAGACAGAATCACCCCTCCACTTT	CASSYGRETESPLHF
-	TRBJ2-1	once	TRBV9	TGTGCCAGCAGCGTAGGGGGTGCATCCTACAATGAGCAGTTCTTC	CASSVGGASYNEQFF
-	TRBJ2-2	-	TRBV18	TGTGCCAGCCCAAATTCAGGGGAAAGGACCGGGGAGCTGTTTTTT	CASPNSGERTGELFF
-	TRBJ1-6	-	TRBV7-2	TGTGCCAGCAGCTTAGAGTCGGGGGAATCACCCCTCCACTTT	CASSLESGESPLHF
-	TRBJ1-5	-	TRBV7-2	TGTGCCAGCAGCCTGGAGGGGGGGGGTTATAGCAATCAGCCCCAGCATTTT	CASSLEGGGYSNQPQHF
-	TRBJ1-2	-	TRBV11-2	TGTGCCAGCAGCGCGACCCAGGGGCTGGATGGCTACACCTTC	CASSATQGLDGYTF
TRBD1	TRBJ1-1	-	TRBV20-1	TGCAGTGCCGGGAGACAGGGTGAAGCTTTCTTT	CSAGRQGEAFF
-	TRBJ1-2	-	TRBV7-2	TGTGCCAGCAGCTCGACAGAGTTCAACTATGGCTACACCTTC	CASSSTEFNYGYTF
-	TRBJ2-3	-	TRBV7-8	TGTGCCAGCAGCTTAGCGCGGGGCGGTACGCAGTATTTT	CASSLARGGTQYF
TRBD1	TRBJ1-4	-	TRBV19	TGTGCCAGTAGGACGACAGGGGGCGCCCGGGAAAAACTGTTTTTT	CASRTTGGAREKLFF
TRBD1	TRBJ1-5	-	TRBV14	TGTGCCAGCAGCGGGGACAGTAATCAGCCCCAGCATTTT	CASSGDSNQPQHF
TRBD2	TRBJ2-3	-	TRBV2	TGTGCCAGCAGGGCCGGGAGCGGGGGGGCCACCACAGATACGCAGTATTTT	CASRAGSGGATTDTQYF
-	TRBJ2-7	few	TRBV27	TGTGCCAGCAGTTTTAGAGGTGGCGAGCAGTACTTC	CASSFRGGEQYF
TRBD1	TRBJ1-2	-	TRBV4-3	TGCGCCAGCAGCCAAGATGGGACAGCACGCTATGGCTACACCTTC	CASSQDGTARYGYTF
-	TRBJ2-2	-	TRBV27	TGTGCCAGCAGTCCATACACCGGGGAGCTGTTTTTT	CASSPYTGELFF
TRBD2	TRBJ2-1	-	TRBV28	TGTGCCAGCAGTTTAGGCGGGAGCTCCTACAATGAGCAGTTCTTC	CASSLGGSSYNEQFF
-	TRBJ2-2	-	TRBV30	TGTGCCTGGATCTCAGGCGGGGATTTGAACACCGGGGAGCTGTTTTTT	CAWISGGDLNTGELFF
-	TRBJ2-3	-	TRBV5-8	TGTGCCAGCAGCTTGGGGTCCAAGTTTACTAGCACAGATACGCAGTATTTT	CASSLGSKFTSTDTQYF
-	TRBJ1-1	-	TRBV12-3/TRBV12-4	TGTGCCAGCAGGACCATGGGGAACACTGAAGCTTTCTTT	CASRTMGNTEAFF
-	TRBJ2-5	-	TRBV28	TGTGCCAGCACCCTAGGCCCGACCCAGTACTTC	CASTLGPTQYF
TRBD2	TRBJ2-1	-	TRBV28	TGTGCCAGCAGTTTAAGACTAGCGGGGAACAATGAGCAGTTCTTC	CASSLRLAGNNEQFF
TRBD2	TRBJ2-1	-	TRBV3-1/TRBV3-2	TGTGCCAGCAGCCAAGGTAGCGGGGGGGCAAGGGAGCAGTTCTTC	CASSQGSGGAREQFF
-	TRBJ1-5	-	TRBV10-3	TGTGCCATCAGCGGAGGCCGAGGCCAATATCAGCCCCAGCATTTT	CAISGGRGQYQPQHF
-	TRBJ2-7	-	TRBV25-1	TGTGCCAGCAGTGAGGGTGGCGAGCAGTACTTC	CASSEGGEQYF
-	TRBJ1-2	-	TRBV24-1	TGTGCCACCAGTGACCCGGACAAATTCCCTCGGTATGGCTACACCTTC	CATSDPDKFPRYGYTF
TRBD2	TRBJ2-7	-	TRBV5-6	TGTGCCAGCAGCGCCCGACTAGCGGGAGTCTACGAGCAGTACTTC	CASSARLAGVYEQYF
-	TRBJ1-5	-	TRBV3-1/TRBV3-2	TGTGCCAGCAGCCATGCGGGTAACCGGAGCCAGCCCCAGCATTTT	CASSHAGNRSQPQHF
TRBD1	TRBJ1-5	-	TRBV9	TGTGCCAGCAGCGTAGGGGACAGCCTAGTTAGCAATCAGCCCCAGCATTTT	CASSVGDSLVSNQPQHF
-	TRBJ1-1	few	TRBV28	TGTGCCAGCAGCCTCGCGGTAACTGAAGCTTTCTTT	CASSLAVTEAFF
-	TRBJ1-4	-	TRBV18	TGTGCCAGCTCACCAGGGAGACACGCAACTAATGAAAAACTGTTTTTT	CASSPGRHATNEKLFF
TRBD2	TRBJ2-5	-	TRBV27	TGTGCCAGCAGTCCAACTAGCGAAGAGACCCAGTACTTC	CASSPTSEETQYF
-	TRBJ2-5	once	TRBV5-1	TGCGCCAGCAGCTTGACAGGGCAGGAGGATATGGGAGAGACCCAGTACTTC	CASSLTGQEDMGETQYF
TRBD1	TRBJ2-6	-	TRBV30	TGTGCCTGGAGTGTACTCTGGGACAGGGGAACTGGGGCCAACGTCCTGACTTTC	CAWSVLWDRGTGANVLTF
TRBD1	TRBJ1-5	-	TRBV28	TGTGCCAGCTCGGGACAGGGGGGGAAAAATCAGCCCCAGCATTTT	CASSGQGGKNQPQHF